This paragraph covers one TCR beta chain sequence. The sample originates from a study of glioma-infiltrating T cells after dendritic cell vaccination. Study background: Samples are from glioblastoma patients in Phase I and II dendritic cell vaccine trials.

Produced via immunoSEQ multiplex PCR; TCRdb's table is partial and in-frame only. The data show tens of thousands of clones, 85% to 90% seen once. From germline, CDR1 is ENHRY and CDR2 SYGVKD. Trimming took off 9 bases at V and 8 bases at J, with 14 bases between the two ends. The CDR3 is made up of 13 amino acids. This TCR was recovered from a human donor with glioblastoma. The rearrangement joins TRBV10-3 to TRBJ1-6; perhaps TRBD1 as D (5 bases). Material: blood, obtained before dendritic cell vaccination. The CDR3 region is CAISQGRDSPLHF. The CDR3 DNA reads TGTGCCATTTCTCAGGGTCGGGATTCACCCCTCCACTTT.